This T cell receptor beta chain was found in a study of neoadjuvant nivolumab and ipilimumab in lung cancer. With regard to this clone: The antigen remains unidentified.

Data came from immunoSEQ multiplex PCR; TCRdb stores just in-frame clones and leaves some out. Among 39,000 or so clones listed, approximately 89% were seen once. General study points: Resected tumors had greater TCR richness and clonality than uninvolved lung. TCR clonality did not significantly correlate with pathologic tumor regression. From pretherapy to surgery, tumor richness and clonality rose with dual therapy.

The TCR comes from an adult with non-small cell lung cancer. Source: peripheral blood, taken before neoadjuvant nivolumab, alone or with ipilimumab.

DNA of the CDR3: TGTGCCAGCAGTGCGGCAGCCAATCAGCCCCAGCATTTT. Amino acids: CASSAAANQPQHF. The chain joins TRBV6-4 to TRBJ1-5; D is ambiguous. Germline V gene data show CDR1 as MRHNA and CDR2 as SNTAGT. The CDR3 loop spans 13 amino acids. The V and J ends lost 4 bases and 3 bases respectively, with 7 bases between them.